These T cell receptor beta chains were read from a single sample in a study of radiotherapy plus CTLA-4 blockade in lung cancer. The repertoire was sequenced with immunoSEQ multiplex PCR; TCRdb's copy has only in-frame clones and lacks some. This sample carries more than 90,000 clones, 81% of them seen once, and the ten largest clones take about 3.5%. The sequenced sample was peripheral blood, obtained from a patient treated with radiotherapy plus ipilimumab. These receptors were taken from a human donor with non-small cell lung cancer that progressed on radiotherapy plus ipilimumab. Some clones in this sample may be carry-over from other donors' samples. The CDR3 runs from the conserved cysteine through the conserved F or W. D genes are given only for firm matches. Clone size is shown for a subset of rows, as once, few, many or a class of expanded clone.

clone size	V gene	D gene	J gene	CDR3 DNA	CDR3 protein
few	TRBV9	.	TRBJ1-6	TGTGCCAGCAGCGAGACGGGAACCTATAATTCACCCCTCCACTTT	CASSETGTYNSPLHF
.	TRBV5-8	.	TRBJ2-3	TGTGCCAGCAAGGGCTCCTACACAGATACGCAGTATTTT	CASKGSYTDTQYF
.	TRBV19	TRBD1	TRBJ1-2	TGTGCCAGTAGTATCGGAGGCACCGGGACAGATAGCTATGGCTACACCTTC	CASSIGGTGTDSYGYTF
.	TRBV19	.	TRBJ2-5	TGTGCCAGTAGTATAAGGCAGCTGACAGGGACCCAGTACTTC	CASSIRQLTGTQYF
once	TRBV27	TRBD2	TRBJ2-7	TGTGCCAGCAGTCACCTTCTAGCGGGGTTTGAGCAGTACTTC	CASSHLLAGFEQYF
.	TRBV5-3	TRBD1	TRBJ1-5	TGTGCCAGAAGCTTGGCCATTTTTCAGGGGGCGGATCAGCCCCAGCATTTT	CARSLAIFQGADQPQHF
.	TRBV7-9	TRBD1	TRBJ2-1	TGTGCCAGCAGCCGGACGACAGGGCTCTCCTACAATGAGCAGTTCTTC	CASSRTTGLSYNEQFF
.	TRBV6-5	TRBD1	TRBJ1-2	TGTGCCAGCAGAAGGACAGGGGGCATTAGTGGCTACACCTTC	CASRRTGGISGYTF
.	TRBV6-6	.	TRBJ1-1	TGTGCCAGCAGCCGCCCGGACGGGAACACTGAAGCTTTCTTT	CASSRPDGNTEAFF
.	TRBV28	.	TRBJ2-3	TGTGCCAGCAGCACCGGAGACGTCTTGGCAGATACGCAGTATTTT	CASSTGDVLADTQYF
.	TRBV13	.	TRBJ1-4	TGTGCCAGCAGCGGGCCGGGTGGAAAACTGTTTTTT	CASSGPGGKLFF
once	TRBV20-1	TRBD2	TRBJ2-3	TGCAGTGCTGTTACTAGCGGGGTTTTGTATTTT	CSAVTSGVLYF
.	TRBV5-6	.	TRBJ2-2	TGTGCCAGCAGCTTGGACCCTGGGGAGCTGTTTTTT	CASSLDPGELFF